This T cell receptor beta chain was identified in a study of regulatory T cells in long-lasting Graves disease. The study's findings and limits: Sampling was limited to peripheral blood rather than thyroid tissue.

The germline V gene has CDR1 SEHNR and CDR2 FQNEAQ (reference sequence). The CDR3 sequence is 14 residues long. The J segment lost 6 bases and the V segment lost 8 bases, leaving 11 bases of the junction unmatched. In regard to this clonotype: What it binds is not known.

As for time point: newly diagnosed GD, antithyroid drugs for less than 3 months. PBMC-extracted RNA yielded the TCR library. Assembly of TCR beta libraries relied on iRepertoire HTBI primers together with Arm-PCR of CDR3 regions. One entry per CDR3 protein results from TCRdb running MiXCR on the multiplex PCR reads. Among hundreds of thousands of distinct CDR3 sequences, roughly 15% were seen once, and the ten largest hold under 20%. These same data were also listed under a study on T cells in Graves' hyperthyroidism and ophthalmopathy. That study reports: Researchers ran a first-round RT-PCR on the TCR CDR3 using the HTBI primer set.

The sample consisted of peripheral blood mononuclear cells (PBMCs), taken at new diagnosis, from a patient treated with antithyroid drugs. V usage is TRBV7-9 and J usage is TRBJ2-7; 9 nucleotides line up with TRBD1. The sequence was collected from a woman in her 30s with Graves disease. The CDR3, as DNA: TGTGCCAGCGGCTCCCGGGACAGGGATGTCGAGCAGTACTTC. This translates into CASGSRDRDVEQYF.